The rows below give T cell receptor beta chains drawn from one sample of a study of control samples from healthy donors and cancer patients. Assay used: immunoSEQ multiplex PCR; TCRdb lists only in-frame clones, some missing. Of about 51,000 clones in the sample, 80% were seen once. The material sequenced was blood. The receptors stem from a man aged 70 or older in good health. The CDR3 runs from the conserved cysteine through the conserved F or W. A D gene is named only where the DNA matches it firmly. The size entry is marked missing in some rows and otherwise reads once, few, many or a size class.

j_call d_call clone_size v_call cdr3_nt cdr3_aa
TRBJ2-3 NA NA TRBV24-1 TGTGCCACCAGTGATTCTGGGAGAGGGGATACGCAGTATTTT CATSDSGRGDTQYF
TRBJ1-5 NA NA TRBV19 TGTGCCAGTAGTTCCCGAGGAGGGACGGTCGGCCAGCCCCAGCATTTT CASSSRGGTVGQPQHF
TRBJ1-3 NA NA TRBV7-9 TGTGCCAGCAGCTCTCTGTTTGGTGGAAACACCATATATTTT CASSSLFGGNTIYF
TRBJ1-1 TRBD1 NA TRBV28 TGTGCCAGCAGTCCTACCGGGACAGGGATCACTGAAGCTTTCTTT CASSPTGTGITEAFF
TRBJ2-1 TRBD2 NA TRBV11-3 TGTGCCAGCAGCTTACTAGCGGGAATTGTGCATGAGCAGTTCTTC CASSLLAGIVHEQFF
TRBJ1-2 NA once TRBV28 TGTGCCAGCGTCTCGGGGACCGGCAACTATGGCTACACCTTC CASVSGTGNYGYTF
TRBJ1-1 NA NA TRBV7-2 TGTGCCAGCAGCATACATGGACAGATCGTGACTGAAGCTTTCTTT CASSIHGQIVTEAFF
TRBJ1-2 NA NA TRBV7-2 TGTGCCAGCAGCTTAGCGGGCAGGGCCTATGGCTACACCTTC CASSLAGRAYGYTF
TRBJ2-3 NA NA TRBV4-2 TGTGCCAGCAGCCAAGATCGGCAGGGTGGAAATACGCAGTATTTT CASSQDRQGGNTQYF
TRBJ2-1 TRBD2 NA TRBV5-1 TGCGCCAGCAGCTTGGGCCGAGGAGGGACTAGGAGATTGGATGAGCAGTTCTTC CASSLGRGGTRRLDEQFF
TRBJ2-3 NA once TRBV24-1 TGTGCCACCACTGGACGAAGCACAGATACGCAGTATTTT CATTGRSTDTQYF
TRBJ1-1 NA NA TRBV6-5 TGTGCCAGCAGTTACTCTAGGACCAGCGCCAACACTGAAGCTTTCTTT CASSYSRTSANTEAFF
TRBJ1-1 NA few TRBV3-1/TRBV3-2 TGTGCCAGCAGCCAAGAAAACGGTGAAGCTTTCTTT CASSQENGEAFF